This T cell receptor (beta chain) was sequenced in a study of shared clonotypes between healthy human individuals. Study-wide points: It was observed that approximately 5% of naive CD4 clonotypes were shared across several donors.

At a deep level, the assay was run. Using immunoSEQ multiplex PCR, the repertoire was profiled, and TCRdb retains in-frame clones only, with some absent. The sample lists about 700,000 clones; 92% were seen once. In regard to this clone: What it recognizes is unknown.

Trimming stripped 0 bases from V and 8 bases from J, with 8 bases between. The germline V gene encodes CDR1 WSHSY and CDR2 SAAADI. This CDR3 comprises 13 residues. Naive CD8 populations comprised CD45RO-negative cells positively selected for CCR7, excluding terminally differentiated effector memory CD45RA+ cells. Sequencing was performed on naive CD8+ T cells sorted from blood. The V and J genes are TRBV10-2 and TRBJ2-4; D is perhaps TRBD2 (6 bases). The clonotype was recovered from a man aged 25 to 45 in good health. In nucleotides, the CDR3 is TGCGCCAGCAGTGAGTCGCGGGGTCACATTCAGTACTTC. Amino acids: CASSESRGHIQYF.